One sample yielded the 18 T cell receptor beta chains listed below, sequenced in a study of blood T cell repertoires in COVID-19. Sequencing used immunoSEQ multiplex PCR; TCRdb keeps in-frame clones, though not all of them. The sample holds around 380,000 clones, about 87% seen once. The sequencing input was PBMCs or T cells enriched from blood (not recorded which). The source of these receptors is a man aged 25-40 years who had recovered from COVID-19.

In DNA, the CDR3 is TGTGCCATCTATTCAGGGGGCGGCTATGGCTACACCTTC. Protein: CAIYSGGGYGYTF. The chain links TRBV10-3 to TRBJ1-2; 8 bases are shared with TRBD1. The CDR3 runs to 13 residues. J was trimmed by 4 bases and V by 8 bases; bases with no gene match: 6. The germline V gene has CDR1 ENHRY and CDR2 SYGVKD.

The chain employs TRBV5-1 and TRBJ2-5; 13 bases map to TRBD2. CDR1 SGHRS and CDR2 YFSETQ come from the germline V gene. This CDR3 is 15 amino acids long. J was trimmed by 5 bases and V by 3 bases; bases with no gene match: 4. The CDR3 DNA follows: TGCGCCAGCAGCTCCGGGACTAGCGGGGTTGAGACCCAGTACTTC. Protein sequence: CASSSGTSGVETQYF. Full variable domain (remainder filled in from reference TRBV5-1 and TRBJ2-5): KAGVTQTPRYLIKTRGQQVTLSCSPISGHRSVSWYQQTPGQGLQFLFEYFSETQRNKGNFPGRFSGRQFSNSRSEMNVSTLELGDSALYLCASSSGTSGVETQYFGPGTRLLVL.

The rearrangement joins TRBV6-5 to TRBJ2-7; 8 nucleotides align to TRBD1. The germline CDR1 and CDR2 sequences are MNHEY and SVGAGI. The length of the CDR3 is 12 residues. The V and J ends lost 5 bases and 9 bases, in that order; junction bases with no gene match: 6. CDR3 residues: CASSRQGMGQYF. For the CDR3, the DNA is TGTGCCAGCAGTAGACAGGGGATGGGGCAGTACTTC.

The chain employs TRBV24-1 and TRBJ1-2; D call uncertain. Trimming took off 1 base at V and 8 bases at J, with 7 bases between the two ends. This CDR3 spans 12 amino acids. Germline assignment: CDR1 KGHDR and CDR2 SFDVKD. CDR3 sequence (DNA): TGTGCCACCAGTGATTTTCGGGGAGGCTACACCTTC. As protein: CATSDFRGGYTF.

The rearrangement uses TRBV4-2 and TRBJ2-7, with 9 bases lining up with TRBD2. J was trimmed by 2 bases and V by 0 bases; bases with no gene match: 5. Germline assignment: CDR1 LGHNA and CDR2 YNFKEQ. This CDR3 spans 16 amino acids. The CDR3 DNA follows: TGTGCCAGCAGCCAAGATACGGCGGGGGGGCCCTACGAGCAGTACTTC. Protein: CASSQDTAGGPYEQYF.

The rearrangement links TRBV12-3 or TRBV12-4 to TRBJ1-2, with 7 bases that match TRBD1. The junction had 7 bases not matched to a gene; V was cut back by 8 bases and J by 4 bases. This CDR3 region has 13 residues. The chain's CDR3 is CASGRGFGYGYTF. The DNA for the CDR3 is TGTGCCAGCGGCAGGGGGTTCGGCTATGGCTACACCTTC.

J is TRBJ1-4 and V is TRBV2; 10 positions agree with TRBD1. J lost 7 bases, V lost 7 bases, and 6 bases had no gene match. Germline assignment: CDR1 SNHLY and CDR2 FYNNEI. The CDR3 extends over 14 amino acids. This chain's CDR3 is CASMETGGSEKLFF. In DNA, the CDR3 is TGTGCCAGCATGGAGACAGGGGGCAGTGAAAAACTGTTTTTT. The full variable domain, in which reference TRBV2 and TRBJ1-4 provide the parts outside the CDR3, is EPEVTQTPSHQVTQMGQEVILRCVPISNHLYFYWYRQILGQKVEFLVSFYNNEISEKSEIFDDQFSVERPDGSNFTLKIRSTKLEDSAMYFCASMETGGSEKLFFGSGTQLSVL.

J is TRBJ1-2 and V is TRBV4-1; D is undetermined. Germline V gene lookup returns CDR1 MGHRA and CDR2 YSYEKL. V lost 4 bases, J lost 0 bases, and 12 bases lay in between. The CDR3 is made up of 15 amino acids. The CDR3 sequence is CASSPTSLANYGYTF. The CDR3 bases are TGCGCCAGCAGCCCGACCAGCCTAGCTAACTATGGCTACACCTTC.

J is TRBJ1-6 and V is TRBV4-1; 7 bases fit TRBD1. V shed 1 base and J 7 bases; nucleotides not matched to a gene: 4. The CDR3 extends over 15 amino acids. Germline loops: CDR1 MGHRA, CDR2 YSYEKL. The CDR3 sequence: CASSQGDSQNSPLHF. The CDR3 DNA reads TGCGCCAGCAGCCAAGGGGACAGCCAAAATTCACCCCTCCACTTT.

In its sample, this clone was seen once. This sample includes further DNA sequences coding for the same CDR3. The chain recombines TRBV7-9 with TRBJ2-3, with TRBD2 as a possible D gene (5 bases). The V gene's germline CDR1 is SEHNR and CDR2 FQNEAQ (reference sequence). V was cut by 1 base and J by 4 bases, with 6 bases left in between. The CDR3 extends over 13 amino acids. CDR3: CASSLVGADTQYF. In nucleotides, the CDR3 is TGTGCCAGCAGCTTAGTCGGGGCAGATACGCAGTATTTT. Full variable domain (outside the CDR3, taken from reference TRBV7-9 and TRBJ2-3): DTGVSQNPRHKITKRGQNVTFRCDPISEHNRLYWYRQTLGQGPEFLTYFQNEAQLEKSRLLSDRFSAERPKGSFSTLEIQRTEQGDSAMYLCASSLVGADTQYFGPGTRLTVL.

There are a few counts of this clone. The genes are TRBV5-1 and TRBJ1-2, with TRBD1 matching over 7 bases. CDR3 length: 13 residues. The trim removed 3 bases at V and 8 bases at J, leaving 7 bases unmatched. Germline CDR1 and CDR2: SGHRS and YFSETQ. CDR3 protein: CASSSEQGRGYTF. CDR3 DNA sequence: TGCGCCAGCAGCTCTGAACAGGGGCGAGGCTACACCTTC. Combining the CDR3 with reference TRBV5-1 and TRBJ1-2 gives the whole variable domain KAGVTQTPRYLIKTRGQQVTLSCSPISGHRSVSWYQQTPGQGLQFLFEYFSETQRNKGNFPGRFSGRQFSNSRSEMNVSTLELGDSALYLCASSSEQGRGYTFGSGTRLTVV.

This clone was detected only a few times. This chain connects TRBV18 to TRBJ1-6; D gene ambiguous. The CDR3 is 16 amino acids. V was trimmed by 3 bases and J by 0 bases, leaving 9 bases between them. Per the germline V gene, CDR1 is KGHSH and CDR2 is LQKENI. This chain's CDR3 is CASSPPRSSYNSPLHF. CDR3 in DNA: TGTGCCAGCTCACCTCCCCGGAGCTCCTATAATTCACCCCTCCACTTT.

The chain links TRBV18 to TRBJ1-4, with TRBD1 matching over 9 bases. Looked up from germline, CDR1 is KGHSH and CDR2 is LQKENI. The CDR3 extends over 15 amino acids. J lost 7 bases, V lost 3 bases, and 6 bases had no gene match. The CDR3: CASSPAGTGFEKLFF. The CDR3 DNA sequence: TGTGCCAGCTCACCCGCCGGGACAGGGTTTGAAAAACTGTTTTTT.

The CDR3 is CSARTTRGQPQHF. In DNA form, the CDR3 reads TGCAGCGCCAGGACAACGCGCGGTCAGCCCCAGCATTTT. The genes are TRBV29-1 and TRBJ1-5; D perhaps matches TRBD1 (5 bases). The ends were cut back, 7 bases at V and 6 bases at J, with 16 bases in the middle. Germline V CDR1 and CDR2: SQVTM, ANQGSEA. CDR3 size: 13 residues. The full variable domain, its missing parts supplied by reference TRBV29-1 and TRBJ1-5, is SAVISQKPSRDICQRGTSLTIQCQVDSQVTMMFWYRQQPGQSLTLIATANQGSEATYESGFVIDKFPISRPNLTFSTLTVSNMSPEDSSIYLCSARTTRGQPQHFGDGTRLSIL.

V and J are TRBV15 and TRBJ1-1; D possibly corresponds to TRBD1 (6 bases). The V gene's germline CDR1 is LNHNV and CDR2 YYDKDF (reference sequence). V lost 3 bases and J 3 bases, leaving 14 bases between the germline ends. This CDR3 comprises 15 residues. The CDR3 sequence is CATSSVQGRDTEAFF. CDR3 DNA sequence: TGTGCCACCAGCAGCGTTCAGGGGAGAGACACTGAAGCTTTCTTT. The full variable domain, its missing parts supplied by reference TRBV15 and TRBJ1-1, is DAMVIQNPRYQVTQFGKPVTLSCSQTLNHNVMYWYQQKSSQAPKLLFHYYDKDFNNEADTPDNFQSRRPNTSFCFLDIRSPGLGDTAMYLCATSSVQGRDTEAFFGQGTRLTVV.

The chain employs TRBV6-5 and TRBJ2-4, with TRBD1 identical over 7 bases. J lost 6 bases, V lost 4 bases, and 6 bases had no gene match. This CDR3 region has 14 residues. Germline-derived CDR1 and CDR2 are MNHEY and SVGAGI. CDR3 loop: CASSFGQDTNIQYF. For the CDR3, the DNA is TGTGCCAGCAGTTTCGGACAGGACACAAACATTCAGTACTTC.

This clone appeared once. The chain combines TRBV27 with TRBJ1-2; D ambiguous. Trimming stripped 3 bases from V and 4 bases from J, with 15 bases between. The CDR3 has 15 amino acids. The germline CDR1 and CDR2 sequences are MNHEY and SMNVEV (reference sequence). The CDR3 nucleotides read TGTGCCAGCAGTTTCGTGGGCGGAGGAATCTATGGCTACACCTTC. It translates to CASSFVGGGIYGYTF.

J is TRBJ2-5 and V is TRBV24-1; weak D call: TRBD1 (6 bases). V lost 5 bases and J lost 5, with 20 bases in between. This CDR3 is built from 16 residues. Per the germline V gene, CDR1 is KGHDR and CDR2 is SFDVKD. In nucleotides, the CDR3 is TGTGCCACCAGTGCTGGAGGCCAGGGGAAAAAGGAGACCCAGTACTTC. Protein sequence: CATSAGGQGKKETQYF.